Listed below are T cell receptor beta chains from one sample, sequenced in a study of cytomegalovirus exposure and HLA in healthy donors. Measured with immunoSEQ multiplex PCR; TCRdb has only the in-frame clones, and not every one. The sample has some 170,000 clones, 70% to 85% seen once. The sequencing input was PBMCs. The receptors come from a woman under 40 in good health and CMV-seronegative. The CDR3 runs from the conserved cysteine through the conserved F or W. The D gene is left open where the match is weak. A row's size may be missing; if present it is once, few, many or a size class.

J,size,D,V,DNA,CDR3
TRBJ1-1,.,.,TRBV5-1,TGCGCCAGCAGCTCGCCATACAGGGAGAGTGCCCCTGAAGCTTTCTTT,CASSSPYRESAPEAFF
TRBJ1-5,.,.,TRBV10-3,TGTGCCATCAGTGAGTCGAGGTACCAGAATCAGCCCCAGCATTTT,CAISESRYQNQPQHF
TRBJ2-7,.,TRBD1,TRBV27,TGTGCCAGCAGCCTCGGACAGGGGGCGGGGGAGCAGTACTTC,CASSLGQGAGEQYF
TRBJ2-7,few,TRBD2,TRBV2,TGTGCCAGCAGTGCGACTAGCGGGAGAGCGGGGGAGCAGTACTTC,CASSATSGRAGEQYF
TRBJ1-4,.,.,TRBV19,TGTGCCAGTAGTGGGCACGAAAAACTGTTTTTT,CASSGHEKLFF
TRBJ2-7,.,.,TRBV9,TGTGCCAGCAGCTTCCACCCCGAGCCCTACGAGCAGTACTTC,CASSFHPEPYEQYF
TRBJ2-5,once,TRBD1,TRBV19,TGTGCCAGTAGTGCACAGGGGGCGCGGAAGCAAGAGACCCAGTACTTC,CASSAQGARKQETQYF
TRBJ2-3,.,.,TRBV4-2,TGTGCCAGCAGCCAAGGGGTGGGAGGTGACAAAAGCACAGATACGCAGTATTTT,CASSQGVGGDKSTDTQYF
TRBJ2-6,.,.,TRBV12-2,TGTGCAAGTCGCTTACCCCATAGCGGCTCTGGGGCCAACGTCCTGACTTTC,CASRLPHSGSGANVLTF
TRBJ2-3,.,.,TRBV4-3,TGCGCCAGCAGCCAAGAACTAAGGCTAGCGAGCACAGATACGCAGTATTTT,CASSQELRLASTDTQYF
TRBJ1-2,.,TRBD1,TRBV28,TGTGCCAGCACCTCGGGCGGGACAGAAAGTAACTATGGCTACACCTTC,CASTSGGTESNYGYTF
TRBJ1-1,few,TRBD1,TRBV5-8,TGTGCCAGCAGCCCTTCGAGGGACAGGGAAGCTTTCTTT,CASSPSRDREAFF
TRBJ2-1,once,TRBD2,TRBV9,TGTGCCAGCAGCGTTGGAGCTAGCGGGAGGGCCAATGAGCAGTTCTTC,CASSVGASGRANEQFF
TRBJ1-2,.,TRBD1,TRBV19,TGTGCCAGTAGTACAACAGGGGGCATCTATGGCTACACCTTC,CASSTTGGIYGYTF
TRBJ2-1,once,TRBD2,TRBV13,TGTGCCAGCAGTGAGGGACTAGCGACAGATGAGCAGTTCTTC,CASSEGLATDEQFF
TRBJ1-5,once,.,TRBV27,TGTGCCAGCAGTTTAATACGTCCTTGGGGGGGATATAGCAATCAGCCCCAGCATTTT,CASSLIRPWGGYSNQPQHF
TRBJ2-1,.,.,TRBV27,TGTGCCAGCACCGATGCCTCGGATGCCGGGAGCTACAATGAGCAGTTCTTC,CASTDASDAGSYNEQFF
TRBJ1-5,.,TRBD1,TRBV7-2,TGTGCCAGCAGCGCCGGGGACAGTGCAAGCCAGCCCCAGCATTTT,CASSAGDSASQPQHF
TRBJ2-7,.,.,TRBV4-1,TGCGCCAGCAGCCAGTCTTCAACGAGGGTTGCCACCTACGAGCAGTACTTC,CASSQSSTRVATYEQYF
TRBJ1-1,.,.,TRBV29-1,TGCAGCGCATCTCTCGGGCAGGGGAACACTGAAGCTTTCTTT,CSASLGQGNTEAFF
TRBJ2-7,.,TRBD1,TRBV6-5,TGTGCCAGCAGTTACTCGGGGACAGAACAGTACTTC,CASSYSGTEQYF
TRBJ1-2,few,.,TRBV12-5,TGTGCTAGTGGTTTGGTAGCGGCGAGTGTACGCTACACCTTC,CASGLVAASVRYTF
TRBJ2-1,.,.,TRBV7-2,TGTGCCAGCAGCCTCAACGCGGGGCCGGAGAATGAGCAGTTCTTC,CASSLNAGPENEQFF
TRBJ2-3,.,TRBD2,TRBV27,TGTGCCAGCAGTCAGACTAGCCCAGACACAGATACGCAGTATTTT,CASSQTSPDTDTQYF
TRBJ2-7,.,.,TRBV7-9,TGTGCCAGCAGCTTAGCGCGGGACAGCGACGAGCAGTACTTC,CASSLARDSDEQYF
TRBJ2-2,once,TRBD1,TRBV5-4,TGTGCCAGCAGCGCCGGGACAGAGGGGAACACCGGGGAGCTGTTTTTT,CASSAGTEGNTGELFF
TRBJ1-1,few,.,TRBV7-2,TGTGCCAGCAGCCAAGACGGTGGGCGCACTGAAGCTTTCTTT,CASSQDGGRTEAFF
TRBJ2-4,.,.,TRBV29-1,TGCAGCGTTGAACCCCCCGGACTCAAAAACATTCAGTACTTC,CSVEPPGLKNIQYF
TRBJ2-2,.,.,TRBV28,TGTGCCAGCACCTCCGGCGGTTGGGAGTTGAACACCGGGGAGCTGTTTTTT,CASTSGGWELNTGELFF
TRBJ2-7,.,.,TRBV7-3,TGTGCCAGCAGCTTAGGTAACGGGATCCTGTCCGAGCAGTACTTC,CASSLGNGILSEQYF
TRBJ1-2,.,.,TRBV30,TGTGCCTGGGACCTGGGTCGACAGCTTAACTATGGCTACCCCTTC,CAWDLGRQLNYGYPF
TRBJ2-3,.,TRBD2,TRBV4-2,TGTGCCAGCAGCCATACTAGCGGGGAACACACAGATACGCAGTATTTT,CASSHTSGEHTDTQYF
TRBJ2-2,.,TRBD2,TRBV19,TGTGCCAGTAGTATATCTAGCGGGAGGGCCCCCGGGGAGCTGTTTTTT,CASSISSGRAPGELFF
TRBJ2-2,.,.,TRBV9,TGTGCCAGCAGCGTAGGGCAGGTGAACACCGGGGAGCTGTTTTTT,CASSVGQVNTGELFF
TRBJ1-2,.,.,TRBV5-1,TGCGCCAGCAGCCCCGGACCGGGGGGCTATGGCTACACCTTC,CASSPGPGGYGYTF
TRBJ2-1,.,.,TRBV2,TGTGCCAGCGGGACTGATAAATACAATGAGCAGTTCTTC,CASGTDKYNEQFF
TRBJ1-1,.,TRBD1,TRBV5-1,TGCGCCAGCAGCCCCGACAGGGGGGGTAGCACTGAAGCTTTCTTT,CASSPDRGGSTEAFF
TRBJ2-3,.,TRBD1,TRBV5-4,TGTGCCAGCAGCTCGGCAGGGGGCAGGAGCACAGATACGCAGTATTTT,CASSSAGGRSTDTQYF
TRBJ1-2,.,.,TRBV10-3,TGTGCCATCAGTGGGGTTAGAGGGCAGGAGGGCTACACCTTC,CAISGVRGQEGYTF
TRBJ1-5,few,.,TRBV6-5,TGTGCCAGCAGTTATAGACAGGTCAATCAGCCCCAGCATTTT,CASSYRQVNQPQHF
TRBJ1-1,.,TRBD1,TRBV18,TGTGCCAGCTCACAAATGACAGGGGGAGCTTTCTTT,CASSQMTGGAFF
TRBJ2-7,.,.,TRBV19,TGTGCCAACACTTGCGGGTCCTCCTACGAGCAGTACTTC,CANTCGSSYEQYF
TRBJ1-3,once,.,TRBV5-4,TGTGCCAGCAGCCGCGCCGAATCAGGAAACACCATATATTTT,CASSRAESGNTIYF
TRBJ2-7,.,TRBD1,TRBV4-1,TGCGCCAGCAGCCAACCCGGCAGGGGGTACGAGCAGTACTTC,CASSQPGRGYEQYF
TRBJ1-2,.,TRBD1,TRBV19,TGTGCCAGTAGTGGACAGGGGGGTTATGGCTACACCTTC,CASSGQGGYGYTF
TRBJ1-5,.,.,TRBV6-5,TGTGCCAGCAGTTACAGGGAGTATCAGCCCCAGCATTTT,CASSYREYQPQHF
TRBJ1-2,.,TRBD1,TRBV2,TGTGCCAGCAGCGTAGACAGGGGGGATGGCTACACCTTC,CASSVDRGDGYTF
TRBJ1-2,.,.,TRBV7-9,TGTGCCAGCATCAAATTAGCTAACTATGGCTACACCTTC,CASIKLANYGYTF
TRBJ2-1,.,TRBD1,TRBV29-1,TGCAGCGTTTTCGGGACAGGGGCGCTCAATGAGCAGTTCTTC,CSVFGTGALNEQFF
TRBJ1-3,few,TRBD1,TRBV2,TGTGCCAGCAGTGAATTAGGGACAGGGTACCTGATTAGTGGAAACACCATATATTTT,CASSELGTGYLISGNTIYF
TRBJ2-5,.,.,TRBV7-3,TGTGCCAGCAGCCCAGGGATCTCAGGGAAGGTCGGGGAGACCCAGTACTTC,CASSPGISGKVGETQYF
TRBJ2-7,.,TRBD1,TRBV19,TGTGCCAGTAGTTACCCGACAGGGGGCGAGCAGTACTTC,CASSYPTGGEQYF
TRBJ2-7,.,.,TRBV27,TGTGCCAGCAGTCTCCAATTTCCTACTAAAACGTACGAGCAGTACTTC,CASSLQFPTKTYEQYF